The clone carrying this T cell receptor beta chain was detected many times. V was pared by 5 bases and J by 4 bases, with 3 bases of the junction left unmatched. The CDR3 spans 14 residues. These data come from a study of CD8 T cells in ankylosing spondylitis. TCRdb reanalysed the 5' RACE reads using MiXCR and keeps one entry per CDR3 protein. The sample records 200,000 to 300,000 distinct CDR3 sequences, around 9.1% being singletons. The clonotype comes from a male donor with ankylosing spondylitis or in good health (not recorded which). The chain recombines TRBV12-3 or TRBV12-4 with TRBJ1-1, with TRBD1 identical over 11 bases. The sample comprised blood, either unsorted or a sorted T cell fraction (not recorded which). CDR3 sequence (DNA): TGTGCCAGCAGTGGGACAGGGGGAGTCACTGAAGCTTTCTTT. Residues: CASSGTGGVTEAFF.